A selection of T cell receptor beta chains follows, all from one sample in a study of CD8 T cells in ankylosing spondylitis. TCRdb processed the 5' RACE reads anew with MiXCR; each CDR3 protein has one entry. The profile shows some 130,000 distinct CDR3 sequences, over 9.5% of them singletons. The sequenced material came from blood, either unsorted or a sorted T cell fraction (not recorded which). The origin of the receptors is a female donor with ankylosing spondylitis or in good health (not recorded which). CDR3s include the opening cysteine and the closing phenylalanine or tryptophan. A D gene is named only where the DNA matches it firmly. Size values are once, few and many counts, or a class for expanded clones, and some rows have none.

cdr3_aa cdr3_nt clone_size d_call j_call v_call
CASSTVPGTGSSGANVLTF TGCGCCAGCAGTACAGTCCCCGGGACAGGGAGCTCTGGGGCCAACGTCCTGACTTTC few TRBD1 TRBJ2-6 TRBV5-1
CATSGEGLGNQPQHF TGTGCCACCTCGGGGGAGGGACTGGGCAATCAGCCCCAGCATTTT many NA TRBJ1-5 TRBV19
CASSLAPMTGELFF TGTGCCAGCAGCTTGGCCCCCATGACCGGGGAGCTGTTTTTT many NA TRBJ2-2 TRBV5-5
CASSYDGELFF TGTGCCAGCAGCTACGACGGGGAGCTGTTTTTT many NA TRBJ2-2 TRBV7-2
CASSLSGSPDYEQYF TGTGCCAGCAGCCTTAGCGGGAGCCCCGACTACGAGCAGTACTTC many TRBD2 TRBJ2-7 TRBV7-2
CASRFTGPLTGELFF TGTGCCAGCAGATTTACAGGGCCCCTCACCGGGGAGCTGTTTTTT many NA TRBJ2-2 TRBV7-2
CSAKQGVDYWSNQPQHF TGCAGTGCTAAACAGGGCGTTGATTATTGGAGCAATCAGCCCCAGCATTTT many NA TRBJ1-5 TRBV20-1
CASSSRTSGIVYEQYF TGTGCCAGCAGTTCCCGGACTAGCGGGATAGTCTACGAGCAGTACTTC many TRBD2 TRBJ2-7 TRBV6-5
CASSYGSGGYTGELFF TGTGCCAGCAGTTATGGGAGCGGGGGTTACACCGGGGAGCTGTTTTTT many TRBD2 TRBJ2-2 TRBV6-5
CASSLPGDQPQHF TGCGCCAGCAGCTTGCCGGGGGATCAGCCCCAGCATTTT many NA TRBJ1-5 TRBV5-1
CASTTRTGGKYEQYF TGTGCCAGCACCACCCGCACGGGGGGAAAGTACGAGCAGTACTTC many TRBD2 TRBJ2-7 TRBV7-2
CAWSAGTLYGYTF TGTGCCTGGAGCGCCGGGACATTGTATGGCTACACCTTC many NA TRBJ1-2 TRBV30
CASSLPSQETQYF TGCGCCAGCAGCTTACCTAGCCAGGAGACCCAGTACTTC many NA TRBJ2-5 TRBV5-1
CASSLNRPGLGSYEQYF TGTGCCAGCAGCCTCAATCGACCGGGACTTGGCTCCTACGAGCAGTACTTC many NA TRBJ2-7 TRBV2
CASSFEGTNYGYTF TGTGCCAGCAGTTTTGAGGGGACGAACTATGGCTACACCTTC many NA TRBJ1-2 TRBV28
CASNPVGPGNQPQHF TGTGCCAGCAATCCTGTGGGACCCGGGAATCAGCCCCAGCATTTT few NA TRBJ1-5 TRBV28
CASSTSFGPYNEQFF TGTGCCAGCAGCACCAGCTTTGGCCCCTACAATGAGCAGTTCTTC few NA TRBJ2-1 TRBV6-4
CSARLPGAVTEAFF TGCAGTGCTAGACTCCCAGGGGCAGTCACTGAAGCTTTCTTT many NA TRBJ1-1 TRBV20-1
CASSPPGQYQETQYF TGTGCCAGCTCACCACCGGGACAGTACCAAGAGACCCAGTACTTC few TRBD1 TRBJ2-5 TRBV18
CSARRQGVGYTEAFF TGCAGTGCTAGGAGACAGGGGGTTGGGTACACTGAAGCTTTCTTT many TRBD1 TRBJ1-1 TRBV20-1
CASSIDGTSSNEQFF TGTGCCAGTAGTATAGATGGGACTAGCTCCAATGAGCAGTTCTTC NA TRBD2 TRBJ2-1 TRBV19
CASSPGLAGAGNEQFF TGTGCCAGCAGCCCCGGGCTAGCGGGAGCAGGCAATGAGCAGTTCTTC few TRBD2 TRBJ2-1 TRBV7-7
CASTRDRGFTGELFF TGCGCCAGCACCCGGGACAGGGGCTTCACCGGGGAGCTGTTTTTT many TRBD1 TRBJ2-2 TRBV5-1
CSGGEQPQHF TGCAGTGGGGGTGAACAGCCCCAGCATTTT few NA TRBJ1-5 TRBV20-1
CASSQDLGLGREQYF TGTGCCAGCAGCCAAGATCTAGGACTAGGTCGCGAGCAGTACTTC many TRBD2 TRBJ2-7 TRBV4-2
CASSRSGSGNNEQFF TGTGCCAGCAGCAGAAGCGGGAGTGGGAACAATGAGCAGTTCTTC many TRBD2 TRBJ2-1 TRBV13
CASGVYDEQFF TGTGCCAGCGGGGTTTACGATGAGCAGTTCTTC few NA TRBJ2-1 TRBV7-9
CASRWTSGAGELFF TGTGCCAGCAGGTGGACTAGCGGGGCCGGGGAGCTGTTTTTT NA TRBD2 TRBJ2-2 TRBV2
CASSLAGGEAFF TGTGCCAGCAGCTTAGCGGGAGGGGAAGCTTTCTTT many NA TRBJ1-1 TRBV7-9
CASSPDGGLRQFF TGTGCCAGCAGCCCCGACGGGGGATTAAGGCAGTTCTTC many NA TRBJ2-1 TRBV7-8
CASSFDGTGKAFF TGCGCCAGCAGCTTTGACGGGACAGGGAAGGCTTTCTTT many TRBD1 TRBJ1-1 TRBV5-1